This TCR beta chain was retrieved from a study of CD8 T cells in ankylosing spondylitis. Quantitative 5'-RACE with molecular barcodes produced the TCR beta libraries. One entry per CDR3 protein, called by TCRdb with MiXCR from the 5' RACE reads. The sample yields about 230,000 distinct CDR3 sequences, roughly 8% seen once. In its sample, this clonotype was seen many times. V was shortened by 5 bases and J by 6 bases, with 14 bases between the two germline ends. The CDR3 spans 12 residues. Germline V gene sequence: CDR1 DFQATT, CDR2 SNEGSKA (reference sequence). Source material: blood, either unsorted or a sorted T cell fraction (not recorded which). The chain uses TRBV20-1 and TRBJ2-7; D uncertain. The source of this sequence is a female donor with ankylosing spondylitis or in good health (not recorded which). CDR3 protein: CSASYVLAEQYF. The CDR3 DNA reads as TGCAGTGCTTCATATGTACTGGCCGAGCAGTACTTC.